This T cell receptor beta chain was sequenced for a study of T cells in localized non-small cell lung cancer. Points from the study as a whole: The study found T cell clonality highest in uninvolved adjacent lung, above tumor. There were a median roughly 60 of the top 100 tumor clones appearing in adjacent lung.

On this clone: The antigen remains unidentified.

The method was immunoSEQ multiplex PCR; TCRdb's version includes in-frame clones alone and lacks a portion of them. The sample has under 55,000 clones; more than 85% are singletons. CDR1 MGHDK and CDR2 SYGVNS come from the germline V gene. Trimming stripped 3 bases from V and 4 bases from J, with 10 bases between. This CDR3 is built from 14 residues. The sample consisted of PBMCs, taken before any cancer treatment. This receptor was obtained from a woman aged 35 to 70 with stage II lung adenocarcinoma. V and J are TRBV25-1 and TRBJ1-5; TRBD1 might be the D (5 bases). The CDR3 coding sequence is TGTGCCAGCAGTGACCGGGGCCCTAATCAGCCCCAGCATTTT. Protein sequence: CASSDRGPNQPQHF.